This T cell receptor beta chain was documented in a study of long-term antiretroviral therapy in people with HIV. This CDR3 spans 15 amino acids. Germline assignment: CDR1 MNHEY and CDR2 SVGAGI. V lost 5 bases and J lost 4; bases outside the gene matches: 8. immunoSEQ v3.0 was run at survey level. The method was immunoSEQ multiplex PCR; TCRdb's version includes in-frame clones alone and lacks a portion of them. The sample consists of some 35,000 clones, roughly 88% of them appearing once. This TCR was sampled from a man between 18 and 29 years old with HIV. Material: unsorted PBMCs, obtained 2.2 years after starting antiretroviral therapy. This rearrangement joins TRBV6-5 to TRBJ1-1, with 9 nucleotides matching TRBD1. For the CDR3, the DNA is TGTGCCAGCAGTCAGGGGACAGGGTGGGCCACTGAAGCTTTCTTT. It translates to CASSQGTGWATEAFF.